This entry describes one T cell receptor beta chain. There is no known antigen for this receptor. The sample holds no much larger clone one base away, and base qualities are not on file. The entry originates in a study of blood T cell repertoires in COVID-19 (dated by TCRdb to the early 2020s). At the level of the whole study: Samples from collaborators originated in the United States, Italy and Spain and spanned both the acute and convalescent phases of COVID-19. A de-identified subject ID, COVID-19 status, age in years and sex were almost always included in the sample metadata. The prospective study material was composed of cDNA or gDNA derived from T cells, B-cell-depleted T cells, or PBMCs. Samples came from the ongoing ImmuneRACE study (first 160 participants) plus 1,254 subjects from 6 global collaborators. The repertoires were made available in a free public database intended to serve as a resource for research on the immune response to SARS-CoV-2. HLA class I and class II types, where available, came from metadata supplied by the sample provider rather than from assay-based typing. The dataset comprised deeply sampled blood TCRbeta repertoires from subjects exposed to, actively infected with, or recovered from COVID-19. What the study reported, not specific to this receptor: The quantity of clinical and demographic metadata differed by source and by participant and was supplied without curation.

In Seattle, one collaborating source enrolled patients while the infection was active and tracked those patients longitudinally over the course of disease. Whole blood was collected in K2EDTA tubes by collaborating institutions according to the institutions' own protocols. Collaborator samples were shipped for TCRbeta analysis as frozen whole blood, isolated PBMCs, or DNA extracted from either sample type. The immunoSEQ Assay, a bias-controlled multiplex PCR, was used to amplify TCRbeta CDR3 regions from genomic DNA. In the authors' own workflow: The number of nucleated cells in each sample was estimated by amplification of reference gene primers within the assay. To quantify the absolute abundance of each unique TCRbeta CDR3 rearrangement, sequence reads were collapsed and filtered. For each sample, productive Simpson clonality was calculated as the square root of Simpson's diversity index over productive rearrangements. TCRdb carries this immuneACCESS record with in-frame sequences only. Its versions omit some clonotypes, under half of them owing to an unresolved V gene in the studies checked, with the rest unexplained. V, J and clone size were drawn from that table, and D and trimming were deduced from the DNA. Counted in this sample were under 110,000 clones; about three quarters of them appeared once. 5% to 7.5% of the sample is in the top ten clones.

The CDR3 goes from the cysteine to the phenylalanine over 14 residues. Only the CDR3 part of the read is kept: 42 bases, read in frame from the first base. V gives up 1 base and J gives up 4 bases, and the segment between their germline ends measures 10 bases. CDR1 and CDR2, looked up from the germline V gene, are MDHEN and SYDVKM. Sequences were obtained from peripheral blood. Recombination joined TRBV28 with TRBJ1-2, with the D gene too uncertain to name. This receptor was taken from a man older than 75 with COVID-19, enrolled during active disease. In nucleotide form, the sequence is TGTGCCAGCAGTTTATTCGGGGATGGCTATGGCTACACCTTC. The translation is CASSLFGDGYGYTF.